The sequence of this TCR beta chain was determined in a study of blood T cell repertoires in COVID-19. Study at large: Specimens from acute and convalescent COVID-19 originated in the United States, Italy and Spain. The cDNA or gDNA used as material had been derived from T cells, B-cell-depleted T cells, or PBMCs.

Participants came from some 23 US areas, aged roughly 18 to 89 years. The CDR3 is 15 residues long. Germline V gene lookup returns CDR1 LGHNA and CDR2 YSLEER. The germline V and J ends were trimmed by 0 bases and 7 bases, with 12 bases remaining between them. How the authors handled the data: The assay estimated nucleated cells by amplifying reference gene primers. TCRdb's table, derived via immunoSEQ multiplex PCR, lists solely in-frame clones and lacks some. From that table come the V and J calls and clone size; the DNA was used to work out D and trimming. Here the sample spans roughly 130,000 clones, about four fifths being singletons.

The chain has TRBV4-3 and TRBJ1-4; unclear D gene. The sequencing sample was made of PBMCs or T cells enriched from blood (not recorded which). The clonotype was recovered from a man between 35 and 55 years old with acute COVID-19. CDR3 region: CASSQDQAGSEKLFF. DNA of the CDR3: TGCGCCAGCAGCCAAGACCAGGCGGGGAGTGAAAAACTGTTTTTT.